This entry lists 4 T cell receptor beta chains sequenced from one sample in a study of T cells in Graves' hyperthyroidism and ophthalmopathy. From RNA transcripts, TCR beta CDR3 regions were amplified. The TCR CDR3 first-round RT-PCR relied on the HTBI primer set. A single record per CDR3 protein comes from TCRdb applying MiXCR to the multiplex PCR reads. Of about 290,000 distinct CDR3 sequences listed, about 13% are singletons. Sequenced: blood. The receptors here all came from a woman aged 40 to 50 with Graves' hyperthyroidism.

The V and J genes are TRBV5-4 and TRBJ2-5; possible D gene TRBD1, 6 bases. This CDR3 has 15 amino acids. The germline gives CDR1 SGHNT, CDR2 YYREEE (reference sequence). Trimming stripped 5 bases from V and 1 base from J, with 15 bases between. The CDR3 here is CASSLQGQFQETQYF. In nucleotides, the CDR3 is TGTGCCAGCAGTCTGCAAGGACAGTTCCAAGAGACCCAGTACTTC.

This clonotype appeared many times. The chain couples TRBV7-3 to TRBJ2-3; 11 bases align to TRBD2. The V segment lost 2 bases and the J segment 2 bases; nucleotides outside the gene matches: 9. The CDR3 has 18 residues. Germline V gene data show CDR1 as SGHTA and CDR2 as FQGTGA. The CDR3 DNA sequence: TGTGCCAGCAGCTTACCCCCGGGACTAGCGGCTCACACAGATACGCAGTATTTT. This translates into CASSLPPGLAAHTDTQYF. The full variable domain, its missing parts supplied by reference TRBV7-3 and TRBJ2-3, is GAGVSQTPSNKVTEKGKYVELRCDPISGHTALYWYRQSLGQGPEFLIYFQGTGAADDSGLPNDRFFAVRPEGSVSTLKIQRTERGDSAVYLCASSLPPGLAAHTDTQYFGPGTRLTVL.

This clonotype was recorded at least ten times. This sequence joins TRBV7-8 and TRBJ2-3; 14 bases fit TRBD2. The CDR3 loop spans 17 amino acids. In germline, CDR1 is SGHVS, CDR2 FQNEAQ. After removal of 1 base from V and 3 bases from J, the junction contained 3 bases not matched to a gene. CDR3 amino acids: CASSLGTSGRRTDTQYF. DNA for the CDR3: TGTGCCAGCAGCTTAGGGACTAGCGGGAGGCGGACAGATACGCAGTATTTT.

The chain recombines TRBV5-1 with TRBJ2-7; D ambiguous. Germline CDR1 is SGHRS and CDR2 is YFSETQ. V gave up 0 bases and J gave up 6 bases, with 10 bases separating them. The length of the CDR3 is 13 residues. The DNA of the CDR3 is TGCGCCAGCAGCTTGGAACCGAACGGCGAGCAGTACTTC. Amino acid sequence: CASSLEPNGEQYF.